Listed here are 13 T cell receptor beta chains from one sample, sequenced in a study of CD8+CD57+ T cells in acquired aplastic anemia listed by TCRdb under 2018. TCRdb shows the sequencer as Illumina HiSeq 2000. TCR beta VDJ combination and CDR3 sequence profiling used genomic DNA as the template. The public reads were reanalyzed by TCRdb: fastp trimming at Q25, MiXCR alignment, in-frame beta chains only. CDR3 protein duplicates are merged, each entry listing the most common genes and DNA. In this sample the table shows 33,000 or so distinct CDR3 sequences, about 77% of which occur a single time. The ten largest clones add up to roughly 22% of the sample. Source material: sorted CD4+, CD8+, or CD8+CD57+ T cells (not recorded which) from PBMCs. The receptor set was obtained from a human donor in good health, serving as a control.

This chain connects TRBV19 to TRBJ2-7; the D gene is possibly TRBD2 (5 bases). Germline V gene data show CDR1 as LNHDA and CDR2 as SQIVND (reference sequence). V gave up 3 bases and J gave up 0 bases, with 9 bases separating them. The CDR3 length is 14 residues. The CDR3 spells CASSIYSGSYEQYF. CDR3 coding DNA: TGTGCCAGTAGTATTTACAGCGGCTCCTACGAGCAGTACTTC.

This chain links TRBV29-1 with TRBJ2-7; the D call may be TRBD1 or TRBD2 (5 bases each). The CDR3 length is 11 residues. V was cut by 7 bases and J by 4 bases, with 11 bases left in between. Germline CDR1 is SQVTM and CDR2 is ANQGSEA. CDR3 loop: CSARWGYEQYF. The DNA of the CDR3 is TGCAGCGCCCGCTGGGGGTACGAGCAGTACTTC.

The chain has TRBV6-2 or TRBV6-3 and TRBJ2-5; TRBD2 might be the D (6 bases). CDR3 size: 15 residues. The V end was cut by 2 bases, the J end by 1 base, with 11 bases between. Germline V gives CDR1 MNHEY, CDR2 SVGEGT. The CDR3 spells CASSYPTSFQETQYF. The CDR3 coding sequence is TGTGCCAGCAGTTACCCGACTAGTTTCCAAGAGACCCAGTACTTC.

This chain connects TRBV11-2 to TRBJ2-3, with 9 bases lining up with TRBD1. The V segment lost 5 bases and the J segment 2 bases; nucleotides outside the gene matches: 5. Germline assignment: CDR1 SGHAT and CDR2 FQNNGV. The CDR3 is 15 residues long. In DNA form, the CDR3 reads TGTGCCAGCAGCGGACAGGGGATGCACACAGATACGCAGTATTTT. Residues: CASSGQGMHTDTQYF.

In nucleotides, the CDR3 is TGTGCCAGCGGGGAAGGACCTCAAGAGACCCAGTACTTC. Amino acid sequence: CASGEGPQETQYF. The chain couples TRBV4-2 to TRBJ2-5; no firm D call. CDR1 and CDR2 from the germline V gene are LGHNA and YNFKEQ. V was pared by 8 bases and J by 2 bases, with 12 bases between. The CDR3 loop spans 13 amino acids.

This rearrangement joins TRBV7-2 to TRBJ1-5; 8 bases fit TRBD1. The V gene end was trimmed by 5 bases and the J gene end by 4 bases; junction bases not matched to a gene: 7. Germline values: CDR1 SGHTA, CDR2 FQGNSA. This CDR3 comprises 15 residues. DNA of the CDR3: TGTGCCAGCAGCCGCGGACAGGGTAGGAATCAGCCCCAGCATTTT. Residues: CASSRGQGRNQPQHF.

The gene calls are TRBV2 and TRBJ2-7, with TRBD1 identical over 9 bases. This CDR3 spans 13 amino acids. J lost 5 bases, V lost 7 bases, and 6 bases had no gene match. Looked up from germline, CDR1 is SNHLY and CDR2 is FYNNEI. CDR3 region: CASNTGQGDEQYF. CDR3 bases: TGTGCCAGCAATACGGGACAGGGTGACGAGCAGTACTTC.

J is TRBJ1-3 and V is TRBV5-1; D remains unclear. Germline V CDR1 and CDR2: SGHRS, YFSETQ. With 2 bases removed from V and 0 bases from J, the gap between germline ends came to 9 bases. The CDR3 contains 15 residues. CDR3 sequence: CASSLQQSSGNTIYF. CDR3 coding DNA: TGCGCCAGCAGCTTACAGCAGAGCTCTGGAAACACCATATATTTT.

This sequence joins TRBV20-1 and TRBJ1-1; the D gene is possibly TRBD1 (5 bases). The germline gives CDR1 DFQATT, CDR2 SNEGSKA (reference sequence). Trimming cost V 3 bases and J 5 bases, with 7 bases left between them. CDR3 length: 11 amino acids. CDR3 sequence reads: CSASRDTEAFF. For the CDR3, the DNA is TGCAGTGCTAGCAGGGATACTGAAGCTTTCTTT.

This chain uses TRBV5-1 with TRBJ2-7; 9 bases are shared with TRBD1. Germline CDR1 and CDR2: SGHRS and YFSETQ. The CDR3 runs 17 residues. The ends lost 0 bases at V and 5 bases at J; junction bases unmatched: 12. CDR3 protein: CASSLAVSLQGANEQYF. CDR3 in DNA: TGCGCCAGCAGCTTGGCCGTATCACTACAGGGGGCTAACGAGCAGTACTTC.

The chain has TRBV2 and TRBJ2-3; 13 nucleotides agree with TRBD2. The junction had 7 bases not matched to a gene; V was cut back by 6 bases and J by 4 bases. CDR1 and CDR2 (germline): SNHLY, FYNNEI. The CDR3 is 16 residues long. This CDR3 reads CASSHTSGGASDTQYF. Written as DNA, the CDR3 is TGTGCCAGCAGCCACACTAGCGGGGGGGCATCAGATACGCAGTATTTT.

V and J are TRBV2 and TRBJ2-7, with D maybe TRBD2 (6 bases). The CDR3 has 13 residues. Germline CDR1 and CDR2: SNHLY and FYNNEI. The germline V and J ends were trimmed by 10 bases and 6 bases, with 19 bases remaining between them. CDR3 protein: CATAGPSGAEQYF. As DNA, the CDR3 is TGTGCCACGGCGGGACCCAGCGGCGCCGAGCAGTACTTC.

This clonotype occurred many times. CDR3 sequence: CSVETGFNSPLHF. CDR3 in DNA: TGCAGCGTTGAAACAGGGTTTAATTCACCCCTCCACTTT. This rearrangement joins TRBV29-1 to TRBJ1-6, with TRBD1 as a possible D gene (6 bases). Trimming cost V 2 bases and J 6 bases, with 8 bases left between them. The CDR3 sequence is 13 residues long. CDR1 SQVTM and CDR2 ANQGSEA come from the germline V gene.